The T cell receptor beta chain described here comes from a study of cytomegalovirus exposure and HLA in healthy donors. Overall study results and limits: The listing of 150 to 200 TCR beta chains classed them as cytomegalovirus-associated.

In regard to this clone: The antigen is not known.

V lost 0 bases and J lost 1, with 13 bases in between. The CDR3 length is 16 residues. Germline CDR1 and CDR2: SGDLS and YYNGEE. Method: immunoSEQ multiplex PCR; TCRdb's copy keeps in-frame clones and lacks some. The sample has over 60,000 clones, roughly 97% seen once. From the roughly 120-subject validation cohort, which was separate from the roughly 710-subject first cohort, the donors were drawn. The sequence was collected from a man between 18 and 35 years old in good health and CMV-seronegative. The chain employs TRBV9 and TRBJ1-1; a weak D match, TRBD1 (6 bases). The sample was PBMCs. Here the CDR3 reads CASSVDPQGKNTEAFF. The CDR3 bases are TGTGCCAGCAGCGTAGACCCACAGGGTAAGAACACTGAAGCTTTCTTT.